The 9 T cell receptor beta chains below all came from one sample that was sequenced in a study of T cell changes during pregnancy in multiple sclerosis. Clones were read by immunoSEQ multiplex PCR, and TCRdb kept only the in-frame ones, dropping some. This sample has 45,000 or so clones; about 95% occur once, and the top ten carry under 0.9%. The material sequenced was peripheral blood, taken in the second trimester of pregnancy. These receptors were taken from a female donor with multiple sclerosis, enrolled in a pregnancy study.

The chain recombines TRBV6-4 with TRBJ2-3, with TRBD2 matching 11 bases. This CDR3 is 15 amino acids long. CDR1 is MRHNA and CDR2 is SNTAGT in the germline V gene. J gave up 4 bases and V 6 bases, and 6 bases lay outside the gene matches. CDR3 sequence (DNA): TGTGCCAGCAGCCTTAGCGGGGGGGCCGCAGATACGCAGTATTTT. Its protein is CASSLSGGAADTQYF.

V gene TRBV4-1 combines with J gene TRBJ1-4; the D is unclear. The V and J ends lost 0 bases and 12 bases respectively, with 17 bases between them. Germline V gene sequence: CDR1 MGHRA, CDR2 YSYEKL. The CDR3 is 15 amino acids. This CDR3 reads CASSQDYVPPEELFF. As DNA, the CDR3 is TGCGCCAGCAGCCAAGATTACGTGCCTCCCGAGGAACTGTTTTTT.

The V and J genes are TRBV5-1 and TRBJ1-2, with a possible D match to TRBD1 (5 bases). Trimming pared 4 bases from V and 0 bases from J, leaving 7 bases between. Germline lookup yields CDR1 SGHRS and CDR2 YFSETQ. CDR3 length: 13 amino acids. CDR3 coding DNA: TGCGCCAGCAGCAAGACAGCTAACTATGGCTACACCTTC. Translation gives CASSKTANYGYTF.

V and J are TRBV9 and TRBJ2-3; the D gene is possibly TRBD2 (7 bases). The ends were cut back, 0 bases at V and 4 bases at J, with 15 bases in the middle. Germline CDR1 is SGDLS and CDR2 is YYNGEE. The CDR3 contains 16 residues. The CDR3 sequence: CASSVVIGGVADTQYF. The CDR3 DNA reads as TGTGCCAGCAGCGTAGTCATAGGGGGGGTGGCAGATACGCAGTATTTT.

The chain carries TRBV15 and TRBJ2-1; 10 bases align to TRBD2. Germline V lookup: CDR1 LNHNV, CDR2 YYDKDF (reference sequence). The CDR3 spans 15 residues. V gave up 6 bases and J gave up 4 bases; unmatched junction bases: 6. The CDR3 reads CATSWTSGEYNEQFF. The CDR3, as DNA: TGTGCCACCAGTTGGACTAGCGGCGAATACAATGAGCAGTTCTTC.

CDR3 sequence (DNA): TGTGCCAGCAGCCTAACTGGGAGCTCCTACGAGCAGTACTTC. Translation gives CASSLTGSSYEQYF. V usage is TRBV28 and J usage is TRBJ2-7, with a weak D call TRBD2 (5 bases). With 6 bases removed from V and 0 bases from J, the gap between germline ends came to 12 bases. Germline CDR1 is MDHEN and CDR2 is SYDVKM. This CDR3 contains 14 residues.

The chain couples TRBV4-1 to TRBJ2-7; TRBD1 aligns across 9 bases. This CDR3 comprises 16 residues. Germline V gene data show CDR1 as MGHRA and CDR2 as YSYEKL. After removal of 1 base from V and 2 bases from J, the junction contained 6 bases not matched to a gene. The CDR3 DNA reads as TGCGCCAGCAGCCAAGTGACGGGACAGGGCCCCTACGAGCAGTACTTC. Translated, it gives CASSQVTGQGPYEQYF.

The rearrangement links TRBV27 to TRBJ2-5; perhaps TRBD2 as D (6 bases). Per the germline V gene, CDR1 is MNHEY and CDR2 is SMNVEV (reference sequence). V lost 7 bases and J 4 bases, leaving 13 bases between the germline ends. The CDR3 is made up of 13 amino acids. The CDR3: CASTSLGGETQYF. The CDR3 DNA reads TGTGCCAGCACCTCCCTGGGGGGAGAGACCCAGTACTTC.

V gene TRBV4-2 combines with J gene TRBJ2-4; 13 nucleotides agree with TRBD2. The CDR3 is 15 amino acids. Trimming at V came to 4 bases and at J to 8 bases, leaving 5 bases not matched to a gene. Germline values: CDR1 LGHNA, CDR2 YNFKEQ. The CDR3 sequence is CASSPLAGGSDIQYF. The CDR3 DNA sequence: TGTGCCAGCAGCCCACTAGCGGGAGGGAGTGACATTCAGTACTTC.